Listed below are T cell receptor beta chains from one sample, sequenced in a study of cytomegalovirus exposure and HLA in healthy donors. Here immunoSEQ multiplex PCR was the method, and the copy in TCRdb shows in-frame clones only, minus some. This sample yields 150,000 to 200,000 clones, of which over 70% are seen a single time; just under 3% belongs to the top ten. The source material was PBMCs. These receptors were obtained from a woman between 45 and 60 years old in good health and CMV-seropositive. Both conserved end residues are part of each CDR3. The order of the fields is clone size, D gene, J gene, CDR3 length, V gene, CDR3 protein, CDR3 DNA. D genes are given only for firm matches. The listing skips clone size in some rows; elsewhere it reads once, few, many or a size class.

few . TRBJ1-5 15 TRBV7-8 CASSLSGSSNQPQHF TGTGCCAGCAGCTTATCAGGAAGTAGCAATCAGCCCCAGCATTTT
. TRBD2 TRBJ2-3 15 TRBV5-1 CASSTPGGAADTQYF TGCGCCAGCAGCACCCCCGGGGGGGCCGCAGATACGCAGTATTTT
few TRBD2 TRBJ2-2 15 TRBV7-2 CASSLVERGGGELFF TGTGCCAGCAGCTTAGTAGAGCGGGGGGGTGGGGAGCTGTTTTTT
. TRBD1 TRBJ1-5 15 TRBV27 CASSDRDRYNQPQHF TGTGCCAGCAGTGACCGGGACAGATACAATCAGCCCCAGCATTTT
. TRBD2 TRBJ2-1 17 TRBV27 CASSLSFGLDRPNEQFF TGTGCCAGCAGTTTATCGTTCGGACTAGATCGTCCAAATGAGCAGTTCTTC
. TRBD1 TRBJ1-3 14 TRBV2 CASSSQGARNTIYF TGTGCCAGCAGTTCCCAGGGGGCGAGAAACACCATATATTTT
. . TRBJ2-7 13 TRBV9 CASSGGTLREQYF TGTGCCAGCAGCGGAGGGACTCTGAGGGAGCAGTACTTC
once TRBD1 TRBJ2-7 15 TRBV27 CASSPGTGLTYEQYF TGTGCCAGCAGCCCCGGGACAGGGCTAACCTACGAGCAGTACTTC
. . TRBJ1-1 15 TRBV30 CAWSVLGRGATEAFF TGTGCCTGGAGTGTACTGGGCAGGGGAGCAACTGAAGCTTTCTTT
. . TRBJ1-3 14 TRBV6-6 CASSRRGLQDTIYF TGTGCCAGCAGTAGGAGGGGCTTACAAGACACCATATATTTT
. TRBD2 TRBJ2-1 15 TRBV5-1 CASSLFGTNTNEQFF TGCGCCAGCAGCTTGTTCGGGACTAATACCAATGAGCAGTTCTTC
. . TRBJ1-5 15 TRBV19 CASSIDRFSNQPQHF TGTGCCAGTAGTATAGACAGGTTTAGCAATCAGCCCCAGCATTTT
once . TRBJ2-6 15 TRBV7-3 CASRSGGSGANVLTF TGTGCCAGCAGGTCGGGGGGCAGTGGGGCCAACGTCCTGACTTTC
. TRBD2 TRBJ2-7 14 TRBV19 CASSVLAGTYEQYF TGTGCCAGTAGTGTTCTAGCGGGGACCTACGAGCAGTACTTC
few TRBD1 TRBJ2-3 14 TRBV5-4 CASSLQGARDTQYF TGTGCCAGCAGCTTGCAGGGGGCCAGAGATACGCAGTATTTT
once . TRBJ1-6 13 TRBV7-9 CASSSTGRPPLHF TGTGCCAGCAGCTCGACGGGTCGTCCACCCCTCCACTTT
. TRBD1 TRBJ1-2 15 TRBV10-3 CAISEAGQGADGYTF TGTGCCATCAGTGAAGCAGGGCAGGGGGCGGATGGCTACACCTTC
. . TRBJ2-2 15 TRBV5-6 CASSATGRRVGELFF TGTGCCAGCAGCGCGACAGGGAGGCGCGTCGGGGAGCTGTTTTTT
once . TRBJ2-1 15 TRBV5-1 CASSLSRAPYNEQFF TGCGCCAGCAGCTTGAGCAGGGCACCTTACAATGAGCAGTTCTTC
few TRBD1 TRBJ2-1 15 TRBV5-1 CASSSRDRDRDEQFF TGCGCCAGCAGCTCCCGGGACAGGGATAGGGATGAGCAGTTCTTC
. . TRBJ1-3 16 TRBV5-6 CASSLAGGAHGNTIYF TGTGCCAGCAGCTTGGCCGGGGGGGCTCACGGAAACACCATATATTTT
. TRBD2 TRBJ2-1 16 TRBV5-4 CASRSTTSGGAGEQFF TGTGCCAGCAGATCAACGACTAGCGGGGGGGCTGGGGAGCAGTTCTTC
. . TRBJ1-1 14 TRBV30 CAWSLSGRNTEAFF TGTGCCTGGAGCCTCAGTGGCAGGAACACTGAAGCTTTCTTT
. TRBD1 TRBJ1-2 18 TRBV4-2 CASSQRTGTPLANYGYTF TGTGCCAGCAGCCAGAGGACAGGGACTCCTCTCGCTAACTATGGCTACACCTTC
. . TRBJ2-7 14 TRBV12-5 CASGLPGIPYEQYF TGTGCTAGTGGTTTACCAGGGATCCCCTACGAGCAGTACTTC
. TRBD1 TRBJ1-2 13 TRBV6-1 CASSSRTGTGYTF TGTGCCAGCAGTTCTAGGACAGGGACGGGCTACACCTTC
. . TRBJ1-6 12 TRBV30 CAWSGQGSPLHF TGTGCCTGGAGTGGCCAGGGTTCACCCCTCCACTTT
. TRBD1 TRBJ1-4 15 TRBV6-6 CASSFPGQGGEKLFF TGTGCCAGCAGTTTCCCGGGACAGGGCGGTGAAAAACTGTTTTTT
. TRBD1 TRBJ1-3 16 TRBV6-5 CASRYLDRGSGNTIYF TGTGCCAGCAGATACTTGGACAGGGGCTCTGGAAACACCATATATTTT
. . TRBJ1-2 10 TRBV6-1 CASRDLGYAF TGTGCCAGCAGGGATCTGGGCTACGCCTTC
. . TRBJ1-1 10 TRBV2 CASGGGEAFF TGTGCCAGCGGGGGGGGTGAAGCTTTCTTT
few TRBD1 TRBJ2-2 16 TRBV11-1 CASSWGQGAVTGELFF TGTGCCAGCAGCTGGGGGCAGGGGGCCGTCACCGGGGAGCTGTTTTTT
. TRBD2 TRBJ2-1 15 TRBV27 CASSRLAELGYEQFF TGTGCCAGCAGTCGACTAGCGGAACTGGGATATGAGCAGTTCTTC
. TRBD1 TRBJ1-1 15 TRBV11-2 CASSPYTGGYTEAFF TGTGCCAGCAGCCCCTATACAGGGGGTTACACTGAAGCTTTCTTT
. TRBD1 TRBJ1-5 14 TRBV6-1 CASSKGAINQPQHF TGTGCCAGCAGTAAGGGGGCGATCAATCAGCCCCAGCATTTT
. . TRBJ1-2 14 TRBV5-6 CASSLGQYPGGYTF TGTGCCAGCAGCCTTGGACAGTATCCAGGTGGCTACACCTTC
. . TRBJ2-7 12 TRBV11-2 CASSLDRGEQYF TGTGCCAGCAGCTTAGATAGGGGCGAGCAGTACTTC
. . TRBJ2-2 16 TRBV12-2 CASRLDCGRNTGELFF TGTGCAAGTCGCTTAGACTGCGGGAGGAACACCGGGGAGCTGTTTTTT
. TRBD1 TRBJ1-2 15 TRBV4-1 CASSQGDRGDYGYTF TGCGCCAGCAGCCAAGGGGACAGGGGAGACTATGGCTACACCTTC
. TRBD2 TRBJ2-5 13 TRBV5-1 CASSTGASGEQYF TGCGCCAGCAGCACCGGGGCCAGCGGGGAGCAGTACTTC
few TRBD1 TRBJ2-5 15 TRBV5-6 CASKFRDRGVETQYF TGTGCCAGCAAATTCCGGGACAGGGGGGTTGAGACCCAGTACTTC
. . TRBJ1-3 16 TRBV5-6 CASNFDSLDSGNTIYF TGTGCCAGCAACTTCGACAGCCTCGACTCTGGAAACACCATATATTTT
few . TRBJ1-1 14 TRBV10-3 CASTSSESNTEAFF TGTGCCAGCACATCATCGGAGTCGAACACTGAAGCTTTCTTT
. . TRBJ1-1 13 TRBV7-9 CASNRGGNTEAFF TGTGCCAGCAACCGGGGAGGGAACACTGAAGCTTTCTTT
. . TRBJ1-1 13 TRBV10-3 CAARGGGDTEAFF TGTGCCGCGAGGGGCGGGGGTGACACTGAAGCTTTCTTT
. TRBD1 TRBJ1-5 14 TRBV19 CASSPGQGNQPQHF TGTGCCAGTAGTCCGGGACAGGGTAATCAGCCCCAGCATTTT
. . TRBJ1-2 15 TRBV4-1 CASSRAGEEVDGYTF TGCGCCAGCAGCCGGGCAGGGGAAGAGGTAGATGGCTACACCTTC
. . TRBJ2-5 14 TRBV5-4 CASSYRQYQETQYF TGTGCCAGCAGTTATAGACAGTACCAAGAGACCCAGTACTTC
. . TRBJ1-3 14 TRBV4-1 CASSQQGSGNTIYF TGCGCCAGCAGCCAACAGGGGTCGGGAAACACCATATATTTT
. TRBD1 TRBJ2-4 15 TRBV2 CASRRDRLAKNIQYF TGTGCCAGCAGGAGGGACAGGCTAGCCAAAAACATTCAGTACTTC
few . TRBJ1-3 14 TRBV30 CAWTGGYSGNTIYF TGTGCCTGGACCGGCGGATACTCTGGAAACACCATATATTTT
. TRBD2 TRBJ2-1 15 TRBV10-3 CAISPPGGGYNEQFF TGTGCCATCAGTCCTCCCGGGGGGGGCTACAATGAGCAGTTCTTC
few TRBD1 TRBJ2-7 11 TRBV29-1 CSVATGSEQYF TGCAGCGTGGCGACAGGGAGCGAGCAGTACTTC
. . TRBJ1-2 13 TRBV21-1 CASRNRVIYGYTF TGTGCCAGCAGAAACAGGGTTATCTATGGCTACACCTTC
. . TRBJ2-7 15 TRBV18 CASSPLGQTTYEQYF TGTGCCAGCTCACCCCTCGGACAGACTACTTACGAGCAGTACTTC
. TRBD1 TRBJ1-2 14 TRBV6-4 CASSPETGSGGYTF TGTGCCAGCAGCCCCGAGACAGGGTCAGGAGGCTACACCTTC
. TRBD2 TRBJ2-3 15 TRBV4-1 CASSPTRGTTDTQYF TGCGCCAGCAGCCCCACGCGGGGGACCACAGATACGCAGTATTTT
. TRBD1 TRBJ1-2 18 TRBV10-1 CASSSLPGTADLNYGYTF TGCGCCAGCAGTAGTTTGCCGGGGACAGCCGATTTAAACTATGGCTACACCTTC
. . TRBJ2-3 13 TRBV10-2 CASSDLGIDTQYF TGCGCCAGCAGTGATCTGGGCATAGATACGCAGTATTTT